A single sample gave rise to the 28 T cell receptor beta chains below, sequenced in a study of shared clonotypes between healthy human individuals. The assay was immunoSEQ multiplex PCR, and TCRdb's table has in-frame clones only and misses some. The sample holds about a million clones; 75% are singletons and the top ten take approximately 1.5%. Sequenced: memory CD4+ T cells sorted from blood. Subset given: CD45RA-negative fraction. The receptors here all came from a man younger than 30 in good health.

This chain joins TRBV28 and TRBJ2-3; TRBD2 is a possible D gene (7 bases). Trimming removed 8 bases at V and 6 bases at J, with 24 bases between. Germline V gene data show CDR1 as MDHEN and CDR2 as SYDVKM. The CDR3 is 16 residues long. The CDR3 region has the DNA TGTGCCAGCCCTCGGTCGGGGGGCGATTCCTACGATACGCAGTATTTT. As protein: CASPRSGGDSYDTQYF.

The gene calls are TRBV28 and TRBJ2-7, with 8 bases fitting TRBD1. This CDR3 contains 15 residues. Germline trimming cut 6 bases from V and 5 bases from J; bases unmatched to any gene: 12. Germline-derived CDR1 and CDR2 are MDHEN and SYDVKM. CDR3 sequence: CASRKEGQVSNEQYF. The CDR3 nucleotides are TGTGCCAGCAGGAAAGAGGGACAGGTTTCCAACGAGCAGTACTTC.

This clone was recorded only once. The chain joins TRBV30 to TRBJ1-2; possibly TRBD1 for D (5 bases). Germline CDR1 GTSNPN, CDR2 SVGIG (reference sequence). The V and J ends lost 7 bases and 8 bases respectively, with 20 bases between them. The CDR3 is 13 residues long. The CDR3 protein is CASQLEGRLGYTF. The CDR3 coding sequence is TGTGCCTCCCAATTGGAGGGGCGGCTAGGCTACACCTTC.

This chain uses TRBV21-1 with TRBJ1-5; whether TRBD1, the table's D call, matches the DNA was not checked. TRBV21-1 is a listed pseudogene. The CDR3 totals 16 residues. The CDR3 bases are TGTGCCAGCAGCAAAGTCCTCGGACAGGGCACTCAGCCCCAGCATTTT. Translating it yields CASSKVLGQGTQPQHF.

CDR3 sequence reads: CASSLQPPAYGFF. The CDR3 coding sequence is TGTGCCAGCAGCCTACAACCTCCGGCATACGGGTTCTTC. This chain uses TRBV7-2 with TRBJ2-1; D unresolved. Per the germline V gene, CDR1 is SGHTA and CDR2 is FQGNSA. This CDR3 region has 13 residues. V was cut by 5 bases and J by 15 bases, with 20 bases left in between.

The chain couples TRBV4-3 to TRBJ2-7, with 7 bases aligning to TRBD1. Unmatched junction bases numbered 10, after V lost 3 bases and J lost 5 bases. Germline V gene data show CDR1 as LGHNA and CDR2 as YSLEER. This CDR3 contains 15 residues. CDR3 coding DNA: TGCGCCAGCAGCCAGGTGGCAGGGGGTCCCAACGAGCAGTACTTC. This sequence encodes CASSQVAGGPNEQYF.

This chain uses TRBV30 with TRBJ1-1; D is perhaps TRBD1 (5 bases). The CDR3 totals 13 residues. CDR1 and CDR2 (germline): GTSNPN, SVGIG (reference sequence). V lost 2 bases and J 6 bases, leaving 13 bases between the germline ends. The CDR3 spells CAWSRGPGAEAFF. The CDR3, as DNA: TGTGCCTGGAGTAGAGGGCCGGGGGCTGAAGCTTTCTTT.

The V gene is TRBV5-6, the J gene TRBJ2-3; D is possibly TRBD2 (5 bases). The CDR3 runs to 16 residues. The germline V gene encodes CDR1 SGHDT and CDR2 YYEEEE. The V end lost 4 bases, the J end lost 2 bases, and 17 bases lay between the germline ends. Here the CDR3 DNA reads TGTGCCAGCAGCGGCGAGCGGCGCTATTTCACAGATACGCAGTATTTT. This translates into CASSGERRYFTDTQYF.

About this clone itself: This sample also contains other DNA sequences that code for the same CDR3. V is TRBV10-3 and J is TRBJ1-1; TRBD1 aligns across 8 bases. CDR1 and CDR2 (germline): ENHRY, SYGVKD. V dropped 2 bases and J dropped 1; count of bases not matched to a gene: 0. This CDR3 region has 14 residues. The CDR3 here is CAISEGQGNTEAFF. The CDR3 region has the DNA TGTGCCATCAGTGAGGGACAGGGGAACACTGAAGCTTTCTTT.

The V call is TRBV2, the J call TRBJ1-2; D not resolved. This CDR3 region has 13 residues. V shed 4 bases and J shed 4 bases, with 10 bases lying between them. CDR1 and CDR2 from the germline V gene are SNHLY and FYNNEI. CDR3 region: CASSVGVSYGYTF. CDR3 coding DNA: TGTGCCAGCAGTGTGGGTGTTAGCTATGGCTACACCTTC.

The gene calls are TRBV6-6 and TRBJ2-3; D not certain. Trimming cost V 8 bases and J 4 bases, with 13 bases left between them. The CDR3 consists of 13 residues. CDR1 and CDR2 from the germline V gene are MNHNY and SVGAGI (reference sequence). The CDR3 coding sequence is TGTGCCAGCCGCTGGAGAGGCCCAGATACGCAGTATTTT. It encodes CASRWRGPDTQYF.

This chain links TRBV6-6 with TRBJ1-3, with D uncertain. V was shortened by 6 bases and J by 3 bases, with 9 bases between the two germline ends. CDR1 is MNHNY, CDR2 SVGAGI, per germline (reference sequence). The CDR3 has 13 amino acids. The CDR3 region is CASSRGVGNTIYF. The CDR3 DNA reads as TGTGCCAGCAGCCGCGGGGTTGGAAACACCATATATTTT.

The genes are TRBV5-6 and TRBJ2-7; TRBD1 might be the D (6 bases). The CDR3 covers 15 residues. Between the trimmed V and J ends, which lost 4 bases and 2 bases, there was a span of 16 bases. Germline CDR1 reads SGHDT; CDR2 reads YYEEEE. The CDR3 DNA reads TGTGCCAGCAGCGGGGGCTACAGGGCCGCCTACGAGCAGTACTTC. This sequence encodes CASSGGYRAAYEQYF.

This clone was seen only a few times. V gene TRBV2 combines with J gene TRBJ1-1, with D perhaps matching TRBD1 (5 bases). V was cut by 1 base and J by 11 bases, with 14 bases left in between. Germline V gives CDR1 SNHLY, CDR2 FYNNEI. The CDR3 runs to 13 residues. The CDR3: CASSEGPGVGAFF. CDR3 bases: TGTGCCAGCAGTGAAGGACCGGGGGTAGGCGCTTTCTTT.

A note on this clone: Other DNA variants within this sample encode the same CDR3. V and J are TRBV10-3 and TRBJ1-2; possible D gene TRBD1, 6 bases. The CDR3 spans 14 residues. V was clipped by 0 bases and J by 7 bases, with 12 bases between them. Germline-derived CDR1 and CDR2 are ENHRY and SYGVKD. This chain's CDR3 is CAISESRGEGGYTF. CDR3 nucleotide sequence: TGTGCCATCAGTGAGTCGAGGGGGGAAGGTGGCTACACCTTC.

The chain has TRBV19 and TRBJ1-4; TRBD1 matches at 7 bases. Germline lookup yields CDR1 LNHDA and CDR2 SQIVND (reference sequence). This CDR3 comprises 15 residues. V shed 5 bases and J 4 bases; nucleotides not matched to a gene: 7. CDR3: CASSPPGQHNEKLFF. CDR3 DNA sequence: TGTGCCAGTAGTCCACCGGGACAGCATAATGAAAAACTGTTTTTT. The full variable domain, in which reference TRBV19 and TRBJ1-4 provide the parts outside the CDR3, is DGGITQSPKYLFRKEGQNVTLSCEQNLNHDAMYWYRQDPGQGLRLIYYSQIVNDFQKGDIAEGYSVSREKKESFPLTVTSAQKNPTAFYLCASSPPGQHNEKLFFGSGTQLSVL.

This sequence joins TRBV2 and TRBJ2-5; TRBD1 agrees at 7 bases. The CDR3 runs to 16 residues. J was trimmed by 0 bases and V by 4 bases; bases with no gene match: 8. The germline gives CDR1 SNHLY, CDR2 FYNNEI. The CDR3 DNA follows: TGTGCCAGCAGTGTCCCTCAGACAGGGTACCAAGAGACCCAGTACTTC. Amino acid sequence: CASSVPQTGYQETQYF.

This chain links TRBV30 with TRBJ1-6; no clear D. The CDR3 is made up of 16 amino acids. V dropped 1 base and J dropped 3 bases, with 13 bases sitting between them. Looked up from germline, CDR1 is GTSNPN and CDR2 is SVGIG (reference sequence). CDR3: CAWSDRVRSYNSPLHF. Here the CDR3 DNA reads TGTGCCTGGAGTGATCGGGTCAGGAGCTATAATTCACCCCTCCACTTT.

The V and J genes are TRBV2 and TRBJ2-1, with D tentatively TRBD2 (5 bases). There are 15 residues in the CDR3. V was cut by 1 base and J by 7 bases, with 14 bases left in between. The germline gives CDR1 SNHLY, CDR2 FYNNEI. This CDR3 is CASSEEAAPRNEQFF. Here the CDR3 DNA reads TGTGCCAGCAGTGAAGAAGCGGCCCCCCGGAATGAGCAGTTCTTC.

For this clone: The same CDR3 can be traced to other DNA sequences in this sample. This sequence joins TRBV5-4 and TRBJ2-1; no definite D call. This CDR3 is built from 14 residues. CDR1 and CDR2 from the germline V gene are SGHNT and YYREEE (reference sequence). V lost 0 bases and J lost 5, with 9 bases in between. As DNA, the CDR3 is TGTGCCAGCAGCTTGGCCTCGAAGAACAATGAGCAGTTCTTC. Its protein is CASSLASKNNEQFF. The full variable domain, in which reference TRBV5-4 and TRBJ2-1 provide the parts outside the CDR3, is ETGVTQSPTHLIKTRGQQVTLRCSSQSGHNTVSWYQQALGQGPQFIFQYYREEENGRGNFPPRFSGLQFPNYSSELNVNALELDDSALYLCASSLASKNNEQFFGPGTRLTVL.

This rearrangement joins TRBV21-1 to TRBJ1-1; the table's D gene call, TRBD1, was not cross checked with the DNA. TRBV21-1 is deemed a pseudogene. CDR3 length: 16 amino acids. The CDR3 nucleotides are TGTGCCAGCAACCGTGGGACAGATCCCAATAACACTGAAGCTTTCTTT. This codes for CASNRGTDPNNTEAFF.

This clone was counted between two and nine times. The sample has other DNA sequences that encode this CDR3 too. The chain links TRBV5-1 to TRBJ1-4, with D unresolved. This CDR3 region has 14 residues. The germline V and J ends were trimmed by 0 bases and 0 bases, with 3 bases remaining between them. Looked up from germline, CDR1 is SGHRS and CDR2 is YFSETQ. The CDR3 reads CASSLGSTNEKLFF. In nucleotides, the CDR3 is TGCGCCAGCAGCTTGGGCTCAACTAATGAAAAACTGTTTTTT.

The sample holds a few counts of this clone. J is TRBJ2-2 and V is TRBV11-2, with 13 positions matching TRBD2. J was trimmed by 7 bases and V by 5 bases; bases with no gene match: 10. CDR3 length: 17 amino acids. Germline V lookup: CDR1 SGHAT, CDR2 FQNNGV. CDR3 amino acids: CASSSTSGRARGGELFF. In DNA, the CDR3 is TGTGCCAGCAGCAGTACTAGCGGGAGGGCCAGGGGCGGGGAGCTGTTTTTT.

This clone was recorded once. The genes are TRBV28 and TRBJ2-7; D possibly corresponds to TRBD1 (6 bases). The CDR3 runs 12 residues. V was clipped by 6 bases and J by 4 bases, with 10 bases between them. In germline, CDR1 is MDHEN, CDR2 SYDVKM. The CDR3 DNA reads as TGTGCCAGCAGCGAGGGGGTGTACGAGCAGTACTTC. It is translated as CASSEGVYEQYF.

V and J are TRBV14 and TRBJ2-7; D remains unclear. V gave up 1 base and J gave up 5 bases, with 12 bases separating them. Germline V lookup: CDR1 SGHDN, CDR2 FVKESK. The CDR3 loop spans 14 amino acids. DNA for the CDR3: TGTGCCAGCAGCCAAGGAGGTTCTTGGGACGAGCAGTACTTC. This translates into CASSQGGSWDEQYF.

This clone was observed once. The rearrangement joins TRBV7-9 to TRBJ2-7, with a possible D match to TRBD1 (6 bases). The CDR3 covers 14 residues. V shed 1 base and J shed 2 bases, with 9 bases lying between them. The germline gives CDR1 SEHNR, CDR2 FQNEAQ (reference sequence). The CDR3 here is CASSLVAGAYEQYF. The DNA for the CDR3 is TGTGCCAGCAGCTTAGTTGCAGGGGCCTACGAGCAGTACTTC.

The J gene is TRBJ1-2, the V gene TRBV28; 10 bases are shared with TRBD1. J was trimmed by 7 bases and V by 6 bases; bases with no gene match: 8. This CDR3 is 14 amino acids long. Germline V gene sequence: CDR1 MDHEN, CDR2 SYDVKM. CDR3 in amino acids: CASRGGQGRGGYTF. CDR3 nucleotide sequence: TGTGCCAGCAGGGGGGGACAGGGGCGCGGTGGCTACACCTTC.

The V and J genes are TRBV28 and TRBJ1-4; D call uncertain. With 4 bases removed from V and 4 bases from J, the gap between germline ends came to 4 bases. Per germline, CDR1 MDHEN and CDR2 SYDVKM. This CDR3 contains 12 residues. The CDR3 DNA is TGTGCCAGCAGTTACCTTAATGAAAAACTGTTTTTT. Amino acids: CASSYLNEKLFF. Together with reference TRBV28 and TRBJ1-4, the CDR3 gives the full variable domain: DVKVTQSSRYLVKRTGEKVFLECVQDMDHENMFWYRQDPGLGLRLIYFSYDVKMKEKGDIPEGYSVSREKKERFSLILESASTNQTSMYLCASSYLNEKLFFGSGTQLSVL.